This T cell receptor beta chain emerged from a study of blood T cell repertoires in COVID-19. Clones were read by immunoSEQ multiplex PCR, and TCRdb kept only the in-frame ones, dropping some. The table lists some 180,000 clones, about four fifths of them singletons. This clone was detected only once. Input material: peripheral blood. The clonotype was recovered from a woman aged 80 or over with acute or convalescent COVID-19.

In nucleotides, the CDR3 is TGTGCCAGCAGTTATAAAGGCCCAGGGGGCCATTTAAGAGGGGCCAACGTCCTGACTTTC. Protein sequence: CASSYKGPGGHLRGANVLTF. The chain employs TRBV6-2 or TRBV6-3 and TRBJ2-6, with 8 bases identical to TRBD1. V gave up 3 bases and J gave up 4 bases; unmatched junction bases: 17. The CDR3 is 20 residues long. Looked up from germline, CDR1 is MNHEY and CDR2 is SVGEGT.